The 18 T cell receptor beta chains given below trace back to one sample, sequenced in a study of T cell repertoires in cytomegalovirus infection. MiXCR was run by TCRdb on the reads, yielding one entry per CDR3 protein. The repertoire holds fewer than 550,000 distinct CDR3 sequences, with roughly 30% as singletons. The sequenced sample consisted of PBMCs. These receptors were obtained from a human donor in good health (CMV status not recorded). Some clones in this sample may be carry-over from other donors' samples.

Ten or more counts support this clonotype. This chain uses TRBV7-2 with TRBJ1-2; TRBD1 might be the D (5 bases). From germline, CDR1 is SGHTA and CDR2 FQGNSA. This CDR3 has 14 residues. Trimming removed 7 bases at V and 4 bases at J, with 16 bases between. The CDR3 DNA reads as TGTGCCAGCAATAAGGGGACTACCATCTATGGCTACACCTTC. Amino acid sequence: CASNKGTTIYGYTF.

There are many counts of this clonotype. The chain couples TRBV7-9 to TRBJ2-1, with D uncertain. CDR3 length equals 18 residues. V lost 5 bases, J lost 0 bases, and 20 bases lay in between. Germline CDR1 is SEHNR and CDR2 is FQNEAQ (reference sequence). CDR3 loop: CASSLLRQTSSSYNEQFF. The CDR3 DNA reads as TGTGCCAGCAGCCTTCTGAGGCAGACATCAAGCTCCTACAATGAGCAGTTCTTC. Full variable domain (missing parts from reference TRBV7-9 and TRBJ2-1): DTGVSQNPRHKITKRGQNVTFRCDPISEHNRLYWYRQTLGQGPEFLTYFQNEAQLEKSRLLSDRFSAERPKGSFSTLEIQRTEQGDSAMYLCASSLLRQTSSSYNEQFFGPGTRLTVL.

This clonotype was picked up a small number of times. The J gene is TRBJ1-1, the V gene TRBV5-5; D unclear. CDR3 length: 13 residues. Germline CDR1 SGHKS, CDR2 YYEKEE (reference sequence). The V end was cut by 3 bases, the J end by 3 bases, with 9 bases between. CDR3: CASSSYTDTEAFF. CDR3 nucleotides: TGTGCCAGCAGCTCCTACACCGACACTGAAGCTTTCTTT.

The chain carries TRBV15 and TRBJ2-2; TRBD1 aligns across 8 bases. Germline V gene data show CDR1 as LNHNV and CDR2 as YYDKDF (reference sequence). CDR3 length equals 15 residues. J was trimmed by 4 bases and V by 7 bases; bases with no gene match: 8. In DNA form, the CDR3 reads TGTGCCACCAACCCAGGGGGCTCGAGCACCGGGGAGCTGTTTTTT. Its translation is CATNPGGSSTGELFF.

This clonotype was detected ten times or more. The chain carries TRBV7-2 and TRBJ1-3; D not resolved. The germline V gene has CDR1 SGHTA and CDR2 FQGNSA. The CDR3 spans 13 residues. V lost 1 base and J lost 4, with 5 bases in between. CDR3 nucleotides: TGTGCCAGCAGCTTAGAATTCGGAAACACCATATATTTT. Its translation is CASSLEFGNTIYF.

The chain uses TRBV20-1 and TRBJ1-1, with 8 nucleotides matching TRBD1. Trimming at V came to 8 bases and at J to 2 bases, leaving 4 bases not matched to a gene. This CDR3 has 12 amino acids. From germline, CDR1 is DFQATT and CDR2 SNEGSKA (reference sequence). CDR3 in amino acids: CSQQGGNTEAFF. The CDR3 DNA sequence: TGCAGTCAACAGGGGGGAAACACTGAAGCTTTCTTT.

The chain links TRBV28 to TRBJ1-6; D might be TRBD1 (5 bases). This CDR3 has 15 amino acids. Germline loops: CDR1 MDHEN, CDR2 SYDVKM. The CDR3 DNA is TGTTACAGCAGTCTCCTTGCAGGGTTGAATTCACCCCTCCACTTT. The encoded protein is CYSSLLAGLNSPLHF.

This clonotype has only one observation. The chain has TRBV12-3 or TRBV12-4 and TRBJ2-2, with 7 nucleotides matching TRBD1. This CDR3 has 14 amino acids. The V and J ends lost 4 bases and 5 bases, in that order; junction bases with no gene match: 4. CDR3 amino acids: CASSSRDSTGELFF. CDR3 nucleotide sequence: TGTGCCAGCAGTTCCCGGGACAGTACCGGGGAGCTGTTTTTT.

The rearrangement links TRBV5-1 to TRBJ1-5, with 8 bases identical to TRBD1. CDR1 SGHRS and CDR2 YFSETQ come from the germline V gene. The CDR3 consists of 15 residues. The junction had 8 bases not matched to a gene; V was cut back by 4 bases and J by 5 bases. CDR3 sequence reads: CASSLEGTGDQPQHF. The CDR3 coding sequence is TGCGCCAGCAGCCTTGAAGGGACAGGAGATCAGCCCCAGCATTTT.

A note on this clonotype: This CDR3 is missing its conserved last phenylalanine or tryptophan, likely due to a read error. The chain joins TRBV12-5 to TRBJ2-7; 10 positions match TRBD1. The CDR3 length is 16 residues. J lost 5 bases, V lost 6 bases, and 13 bases had no gene match. CDR1 LGHNT and CDR2 FRNRAP come from the germline V gene. The CDR3 sequence: CASGKTGTGVRNEQYL. In DNA form, the CDR3 reads TGTGCTAGTGGGAAGACCGGGACAGGGGTTCGGAACGAGCAGTACTTA.

The chain employs TRBV6-1 and TRBJ1-1, with TRBD1 as a possible D gene (6 bases). The CDR3 contains 11 residues. Looked up from germline, CDR1 is MNHNS and CDR2 is SASEGT. Deletions cut 5 bases from V and 9 bases from J, with 10 bases between. DNA for the CDR3: TGTGCCAGCAGTACAGGGTCTAAAGCTTTCTTT. This sequence encodes CASSTGSKAFF.

There are a few counts of this clonotype. The V gene is TRBV9, the J gene TRBJ2-1; D is possibly TRBD2 (7 bases). Per the germline V gene, CDR1 is SGDLS and CDR2 is YYNGEE. The CDR3 spans 16 residues. V lost 4 bases, J lost 4 bases, and 18 bases lay in between. CDR3 in amino acids: CASSPMGGGLYNEQFF. The CDR3 coding sequence is TGTGCCAGCAGCCCCATGGGGGGGGGGCTGTACAATGAGCAGTTCTTC.

This clonotype showed up just a few times. This sequence joins TRBV6-1 and TRBJ1-2, with 7 bases that match TRBD1. The CDR3 covers 17 residues. With V trimmed by 4 bases and J by 4 bases, 15 bases remained unmatched. Germline CDR1 reads MNHNS; CDR2 reads SASEGT. CDR3 residues: CASSADPPTGAVYGYTF. In DNA, the CDR3 is TGTGCCAGCAGTGCCGACCCGCCAACAGGGGCCGTCTATGGCTACACCTTC.

The table lists this clonotype with a count of one. The final CDR3 position lacks the conserved phenylalanine or tryptophan, pointing to a likely read error. This chain links TRBV24-1 with TRBJ2-6; the D gene is possibly TRBD2 (5 bases). The CDR3 totals 14 residues. Per the germline V gene, CDR1 is KGHDR and CDR2 is SFDVKD. Trimming removed 5 bases at V and 3 bases at J, with 7 bases between. CDR3 sequence reads: CATSGRDGANVLTL. The CDR3 DNA reads as TGTGCCACCAGTGGTCGGGATGGGGCCAACGTCCTGACTTTA.

This clonotype was seen only a few times. The chain joins TRBV7-6 to TRBJ1-2, with a tentative D call TRBD1 (6 bases). The CDR3 sequence is 16 residues long. V was pared by 5 bases and J by 5 bases, with 21 bases between. The germline V gene has CDR1 SGHVS and CDR2 FNYEAQ. DNA of the CDR3: TGTGCCAGCAGCCCCCCTCCGGGGGGCCCGGGATATGGCTACACCTTC. The encoded protein is CASSPPPGGPGYGYTF.

This clonotype was seen at least ten times. V and J are TRBV7-2 and TRBJ1-3; D may be TRBD1 (6 bases). The germline V and J ends were trimmed by 5 bases and 2 bases, with 16 bases remaining between them. Looked up from germline, CDR1 is SGHTA and CDR2 is FQGNSA. The length of the CDR3 is 16 residues. The DNA for the CDR3 is TGTGCCAGCAGCCTTATACCTAGGGGGACTGGAAACACCATATATTTT. Its protein product is CASSLIPRGTGNTIYF.

The chain combines TRBV10-3 with TRBJ2-7; maybe TRBD2 (6 bases). The CDR3 runs to 14 residues. V gave up 10 bases and J gave up 6 bases, with 22 bases separating them. The germline V gene has CDR1 ENHRY and CDR2 SYGVKD. In nucleotides, the CDR3 is TGTGCCACTTCCCCAACCGGGGGTTCCGCCGAGCAGTACTTC. This sequence encodes CATSPTGGSAEQYF.

CDR3 in amino acids: CSARKQGVPDTQYF. The CDR3 bases are TGCAGTGCAAGGAAACAGGGGGTGCCAGATACGCAGTATTTT. The chain combines TRBV20-1 with TRBJ2-3; 8 bases map to TRBD1. This CDR3 spans 14 amino acids. Germline V CDR1 and CDR2: DFQATT, SNEGSKA (reference sequence). Germline trimming cut 6 bases from V and 4 bases from J; bases unmatched to any gene: 9.